The 12 T cell receptor beta chains presented below share a single source sample, sequenced in a study of OX40 agonist ivuxolimab in advanced cancers. The method was the immunoSEQ multiplex PCR assay. TCRdb provides this immuneACCESS table in a form limited to in-frame rearrangements. Some clones are lacking; in checked studies, under half of them reflect an unresolved V gene, and why the rest are absent is not known. Within this sample are about 20,000 clones, with around 74% of them counted one time only. The ten largest clones represent 25% to 40% of the sample. The sequenced sample was CD4+ or CD8+ T cells sorted from blood, obtained in a trial of the OX40 agonist ivuxolimab. These receptors came from an adult with an advanced solid tumor such as melanoma, head and neck, liver or kidney cancer.

The CDR3 protein is CSVDKDRETLNTEAFF. The CDR3 region has the DNA TGCAGCGTTGATAAGGACAGGGAGACCCTGAACACTGAAGCTTTCTTT. This chain uses TRBV29-1 with TRBJ1-1; 8 nucleotides line up with TRBD1. Germline V gene lookup returns CDR1 SQVTM and CDR2 ANQGSEA. V was clipped by 3 bases and J by 0 bases; unmatched bases: 9. The CDR3 is 16 amino acids. The entire variable domain, with the rest obtained from reference TRBV29-1 and TRBJ1-1, is as follows: SAVISQKPSRDICQRGTSLTIQCQVDSQVTMMFWYRQQPGQSLTLIATANQGSEATYESGFVIDKFPISRPNLTFSTLTVSNMSPEDSSIYLCSVDKDRETLNTEAFFGQGTRLTVV.

The chain recombines TRBV27 with TRBJ2-7, with 8 bases aligning to TRBD1. V lost 8 bases to trimming and J lost 4 bases; unmatched junction nucleotides: 1. This CDR3 region has 11 residues. CDR1 and CDR2 (germline): MNHEY, SMNVEV (reference sequence). Here the CDR3 DNA reads TGTGCCAGCCGGACAGGGTACGAGCAGTACTTC. This codes for CASRTGYEQYF.

This chain uses TRBV27 with TRBJ1-6, with TRBD1 matching over 7 bases. V lost 7 bases to trimming and J lost 13 bases; unmatched junction nucleotides: 13. CDR1 and CDR2 from the germline V gene are MNHEY and SMNVEV (reference sequence). The CDR3 totals 14 residues. The CDR3 DNA reads TGTGCCAGCACCTCCGGGGAGGGGGCAGGGCCCCTCCACTTT. Its translation is CASTSGEGAGPLHF.

The chain carries TRBV9 and TRBJ1-6; TRBD1 might be the D (5 bases). The CDR3 has 16 amino acids. The germline V gene encodes CDR1 SGDLS and CDR2 YYNGEE. V was trimmed by 4 bases and J by 7 bases, leaving 18 bases between them. CDR3 residues: CASSHPGGFSNSPLHF. CDR3 nucleotide sequence: TGTGCCAGCAGCCACCCCGGGGGATTTTCAAATTCACCCCTCCACTTT. The complete variable domain, with remaining parts taken from reference TRBV9 and TRBJ1-6, reads DSGVTQTPKHLITATGQRVTLRCSPRSGDLSVYWYQQSLDQGLQFLIQYYNGEERAKGNILERFSAQQFPDLHSELNLSSLELGDSALYFCASSHPGGFSNSPLHFGNGTRLTVT.

V gene TRBV2 combines with J gene TRBJ2-7; TRBD1 agrees at 11 bases. This CDR3 spans 14 amino acids. Germline assignment: CDR1 SNHLY and CDR2 FYNNEI. V shed 5 bases and J 6 bases; nucleotides not matched to a gene: 6. CDR3: CASSLSGTGGEQYF. The CDR3 nucleotides are TGTGCCAGCAGTCTCTCCGGGACAGGGGGCGAGCAGTACTTC.

The chain links TRBV13 to TRBJ2-1; the D is unclear. CDR1 is PRHDT and CDR2 is FYEKMQ in the germline V gene (reference sequence). Trimming left V 2 bases short and J 10 bases short, with 9 bases between. The CDR3 has 12 residues. CDR3 in amino acids: CASSLSVMEQFF. The CDR3 nucleotides are TGTGCCAGCAGCTTATCGGTCATGGAGCAGTTCTTC. Full variable domain (remainder filled in from reference TRBV13 and TRBJ2-1): AAGVIQSPRHLIKEKRETATLKCYPIPRHDTVYWYQQGPGQDPQFLISFYEKMQSDKGSIPDRFSAQQFSDYHSELNMSSLELGDSALYFCASSLSVMEQFFGPGTRLTVL.

This chain connects TRBV7-9 to TRBJ2-7; the match to TRBD1 covers 9 bases. The CDR3 is made up of 14 amino acids. Germline loops: CDR1 SEHNR, CDR2 FQNEAQ (reference sequence). V shed 1 base, J shed 4 bases, and the junction held 2 bases outside the gene matches. CDR3 sequence reads: CASSLGGTGYEQYF. The CDR3 DNA sequence: TGTGCCAGCAGCTTAGGTGGGACAGGGTACGAGCAGTACTTC. Variable domain in full (rest from reference TRBV7-9 and TRBJ2-7): DTGVSQNPRHKITKRGQNVTFRCDPISEHNRLYWYRQTLGQGPEFLTYFQNEAQLEKSRLLSDRFSAERPKGSFSTLEIQRTEQGDSAMYLCASSLGGTGYEQYFGPGTRLTVT.

The rearrangement links TRBV18 to TRBJ1-1; possible D gene TRBD1, 6 bases. The CDR3 totals 14 residues. Between the trimmed V and J ends, which lost 3 bases and 8 bases, there was a span of 16 bases. Germline CDR1 is KGHSH and CDR2 is LQKENI. The CDR3 sequence: CASSPSGQRFEAFF. In DNA, the CDR3 is TGTGCCAGCTCACCGTCAGGACAGCGGTTCGAAGCTTTCTTT.

This clone was observed a single time. J is TRBJ2-3 and V is TRBV7-3; the D is unclear. The V gene lost 0 bases and the J gene lost 0 bases, with 22 bases spanning the gap. Germline loops: CDR1 SGHTA, CDR2 FQGTGA. The CDR3 totals 20 residues. The CDR3 DNA is TGTGCCAGCAGCTTAACGCCGACCCCTCTCCTTGATCGTAGCACAGATACGCAGTATTTT. This gives the protein CASSLTPTPLLDRSTDTQYF.

This clone was seen only a few times. The chain combines TRBV6-6 with TRBJ2-7, with TRBD1 matching over 9 bases. The CDR3 length is 15 residues. V was pared by 7 bases and J by 5 bases, with 12 bases of the junction left unmatched. The germline V gene encodes CDR1 MNHNY and CDR2 SVGAGI (reference sequence). The CDR3 spells CASILSGTGSHEQYF. CDR3 bases: TGTGCCAGCATCTTATCGGGGACAGGGTCCCACGAGCAGTACTTC.

The chain joins TRBV5-1 to TRBJ2-7; 12 bases are shared with TRBD1. CDR1 and CDR2 from the germline V gene are SGHRS and YFSETQ. The junction had 5 bases not matched to a gene; V was cut back by 1 base and J by 6 bases. The CDR3 contains 15 residues. DNA for the CDR3: TGCGCCAGCAGCTTGTATGGGACAGGGGGCTCCGAGCAGTACTTC. Amino acid sequence: CASSLYGTGGSEQYF.

This clone was counted once. V is TRBV27 and J is TRBJ1-4; no definite D call. The V gene's germline CDR1 is MNHEY and CDR2 SMNVEV (reference sequence). V was cut by 4 bases and J by 3 bases, with 9 bases left in between. The CDR3 is made up of 14 amino acids. Written as DNA, the CDR3 is TGTGCCAGCAGTTCCCTGGGCCCTAATGAAAAACTGTTTTTT. The encoded protein is CASSSLGPNEKLFF.